Sequencing of this TCR beta chain was carried out in a study of blood T cell repertoires in COVID-19. Whole-study context: Material from acute and convalescent COVID-19 was sourced from the United States, Italy and Spain.

In its sample, this clone was seen many times. V lost 3 bases to trimming and J lost 1 base, with 7 bases between them. Germline assignment: CDR1 SNHLY and CDR2 FYNNEI. This CDR3 has 14 residues. The method was immunoSEQ multiplex PCR; TCRdb's version includes in-frame clones alone and lacks a portion of them. Of approximately 270,000 clones in the sample, 70% to 85% were seen once. The chain recombines TRBV2 with TRBJ1-3; D ambiguous. The sequencing input was peripheral blood. The sequence derives from a human donor with COVID-19, enrolled during active disease. The donor label of this sample is uncertain. CDR3 bases: TGTGCCAGCAGTGAGGGCCAATCTGGAAACACCATATATTTT. As protein: CASSEGQSGNTIYF.